This T cell receptor (beta chain) was found in a study of T cell responses to AZD1222 COVID-19 vaccine. Regarding the study as a whole: It should be noted that donors were predominantly white British and more often female, and clonal diversity was possibly underestimated.

Assay used: immunoSEQ multiplex PCR; TCRdb lists only in-frame clones, some missing. The sample yields fewer than 150,000 clones, about 90% seen once. Germline lookup yields CDR1 SGHNT and CDR2 YYREEE (reference sequence). This CDR3 has 15 residues. The V end was cut by 3 bases, the J end by 8 bases, with 17 bases between. A word on this clone: Its antigen is not known.

This material consisted of peripheral blood, taken on day 0 of AZD1222 vaccination. V and J are TRBV5-4 and TRBJ1-4; D not certain. The source is an adult in good health. The CDR3 loop is CASSSRMEPTEKLFF. The DNA for the CDR3 is TGTGCCAGCAGCTCCCGAATGGAGCCTACGGAAAAACTGTTTTTT.